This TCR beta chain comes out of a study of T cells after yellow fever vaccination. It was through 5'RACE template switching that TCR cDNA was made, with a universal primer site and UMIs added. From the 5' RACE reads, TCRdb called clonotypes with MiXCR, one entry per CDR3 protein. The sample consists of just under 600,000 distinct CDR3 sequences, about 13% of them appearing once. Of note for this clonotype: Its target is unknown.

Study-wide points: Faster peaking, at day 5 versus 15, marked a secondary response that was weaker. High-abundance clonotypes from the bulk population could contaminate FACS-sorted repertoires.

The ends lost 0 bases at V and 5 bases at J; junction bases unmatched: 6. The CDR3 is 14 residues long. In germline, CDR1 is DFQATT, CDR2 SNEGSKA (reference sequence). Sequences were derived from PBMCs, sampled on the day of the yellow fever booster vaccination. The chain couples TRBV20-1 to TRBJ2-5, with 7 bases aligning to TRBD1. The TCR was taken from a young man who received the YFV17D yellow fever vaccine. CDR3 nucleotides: TGCAGTGCTAGAGATTACAGGGGCGGGGAGACCCAGTACTTC. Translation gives CSARDYRGGETQYF.